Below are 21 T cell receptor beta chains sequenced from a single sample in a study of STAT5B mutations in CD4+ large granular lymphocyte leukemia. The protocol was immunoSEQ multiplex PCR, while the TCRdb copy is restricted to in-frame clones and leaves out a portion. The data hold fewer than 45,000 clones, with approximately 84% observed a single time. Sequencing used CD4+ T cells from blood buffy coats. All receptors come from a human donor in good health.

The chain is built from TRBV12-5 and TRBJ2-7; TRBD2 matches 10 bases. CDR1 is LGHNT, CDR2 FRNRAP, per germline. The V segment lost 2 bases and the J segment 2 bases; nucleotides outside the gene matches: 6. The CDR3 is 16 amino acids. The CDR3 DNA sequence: TGTGCTAGTGGTTTGATGTTAGCGGGAGGCACCTACGAGCAGTACTTC. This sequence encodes CASGLMLAGGTYEQYF.

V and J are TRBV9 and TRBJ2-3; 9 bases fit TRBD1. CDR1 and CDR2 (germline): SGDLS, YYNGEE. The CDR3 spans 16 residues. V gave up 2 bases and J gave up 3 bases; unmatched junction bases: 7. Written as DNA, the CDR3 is TGTGCCAGCAGCGTTCACAGGGGGCTGGGGACAGATACGCAGTATTTT. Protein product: CASSVHRGLGTDTQYF.

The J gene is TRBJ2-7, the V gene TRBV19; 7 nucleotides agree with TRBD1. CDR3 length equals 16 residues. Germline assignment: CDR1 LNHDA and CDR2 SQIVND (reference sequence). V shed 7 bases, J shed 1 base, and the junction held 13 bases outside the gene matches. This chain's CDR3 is CASTPRRDSPSYEQYF. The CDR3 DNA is TGTGCCAGTACCCCCCGACGGGACAGCCCTTCCTACGAGCAGTACTTC.

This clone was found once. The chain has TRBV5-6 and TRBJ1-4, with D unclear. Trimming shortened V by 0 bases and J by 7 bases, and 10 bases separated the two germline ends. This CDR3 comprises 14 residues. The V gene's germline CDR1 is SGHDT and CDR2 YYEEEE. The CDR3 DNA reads TGTGCCAGCAGCTTGGATGGACGGACTGAAAAACTGTTTTTT. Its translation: CASSLDGRTEKLFF.

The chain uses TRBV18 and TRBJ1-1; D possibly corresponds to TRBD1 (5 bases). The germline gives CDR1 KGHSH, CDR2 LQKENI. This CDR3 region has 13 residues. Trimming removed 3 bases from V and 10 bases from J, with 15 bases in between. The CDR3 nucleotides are TGTGCCAGCTCACCTGACGGAAGTAGGGGAGCTTTCTTT. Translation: CASSPDGSRGAFF.

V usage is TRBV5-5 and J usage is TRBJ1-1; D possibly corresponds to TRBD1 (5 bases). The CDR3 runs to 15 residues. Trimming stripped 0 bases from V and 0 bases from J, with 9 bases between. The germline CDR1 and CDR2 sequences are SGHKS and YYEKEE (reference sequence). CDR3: CASSLAGALNTEAFF. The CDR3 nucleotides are TGTGCCAGCAGCTTGGCCGGGGCCCTGAACACTGAAGCTTTCTTT.

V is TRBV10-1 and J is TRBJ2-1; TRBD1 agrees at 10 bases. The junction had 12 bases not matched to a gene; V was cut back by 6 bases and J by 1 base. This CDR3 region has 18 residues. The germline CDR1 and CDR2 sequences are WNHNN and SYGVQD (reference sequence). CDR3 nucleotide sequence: TGCGCCAGCAGAGCCTTACGCCGGGACAGGGGTTCCTACAATGAGCAGTTCTTC. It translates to CASRALRRDRGSYNEQFF.

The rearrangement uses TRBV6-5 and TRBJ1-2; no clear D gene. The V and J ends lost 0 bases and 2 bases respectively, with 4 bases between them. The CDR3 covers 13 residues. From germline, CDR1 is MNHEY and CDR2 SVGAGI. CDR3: CASSYSPNYGYTF. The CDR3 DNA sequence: TGTGCCAGCAGTTACTCCCCCAACTATGGCTACACCTTC.

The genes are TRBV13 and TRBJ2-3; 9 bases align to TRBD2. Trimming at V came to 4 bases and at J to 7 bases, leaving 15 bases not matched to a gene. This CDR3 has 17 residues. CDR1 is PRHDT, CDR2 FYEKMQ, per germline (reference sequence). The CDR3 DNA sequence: TGTGCCAGCAGCTCCAAGAGGTTCAGGCGGGGGGGGCATACGCAGTATTTT. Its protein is CASSSKRFRRGGHTQYF.

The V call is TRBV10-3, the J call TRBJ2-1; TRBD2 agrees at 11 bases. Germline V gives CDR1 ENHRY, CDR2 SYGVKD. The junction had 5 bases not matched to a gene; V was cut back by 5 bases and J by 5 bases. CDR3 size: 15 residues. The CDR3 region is CAISKISGGDNEQFF. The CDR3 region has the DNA TGTGCCATCAGTAAGATTAGCGGGGGGGACAATGAGCAGTTCTTC.

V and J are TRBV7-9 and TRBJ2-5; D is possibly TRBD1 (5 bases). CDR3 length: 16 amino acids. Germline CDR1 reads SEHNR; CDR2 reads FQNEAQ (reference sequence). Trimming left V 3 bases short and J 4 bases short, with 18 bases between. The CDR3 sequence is CASSLYSGAQGETQYF. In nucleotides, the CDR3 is TGTGCCAGCAGCTTGTACTCCGGCGCCCAGGGAGAGACCCAGTACTTC.

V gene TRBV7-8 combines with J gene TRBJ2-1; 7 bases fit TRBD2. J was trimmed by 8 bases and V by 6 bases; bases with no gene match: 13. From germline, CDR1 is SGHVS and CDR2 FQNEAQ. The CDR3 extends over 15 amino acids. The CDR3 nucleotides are TGTGCCAGCAGGTTCGGGACGGGGGGTGTGTATGAGCAGTTCTTC. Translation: CASRFGTGGVYEQFF. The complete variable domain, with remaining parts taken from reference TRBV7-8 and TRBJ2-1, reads GAGVSQSPRYKVAKRGQDVALRCDPISGHVSLFWYQQALGQGPEFLTYFQNEAQLDKSGLPSDRFFAERPEGSVSTLKIQRTQQEDSAVYLCASRFGTGGVYEQFFGPGTRLTVL.

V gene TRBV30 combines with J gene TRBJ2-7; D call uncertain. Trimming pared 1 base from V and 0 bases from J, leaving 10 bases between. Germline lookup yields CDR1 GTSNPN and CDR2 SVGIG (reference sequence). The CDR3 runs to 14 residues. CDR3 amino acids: CAWSASVHSYEQYF. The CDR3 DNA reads TGTGCCTGGAGTGCGAGCGTCCACTCCTACGAGCAGTACTTC.

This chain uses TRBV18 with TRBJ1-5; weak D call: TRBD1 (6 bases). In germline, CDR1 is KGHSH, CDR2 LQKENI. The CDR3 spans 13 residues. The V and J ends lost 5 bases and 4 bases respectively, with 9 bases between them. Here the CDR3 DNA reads TGTGCCAGCTCAAACAGGGAAAATCAGCCCCAGCATTTT. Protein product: CASSNRENQPQHF.

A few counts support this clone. The chain's CDR3 is CASGGSAHNSPLHF. Here the CDR3 DNA reads TGTGCCAGCGGGGGATCAGCGCATAATTCACCCCTCCACTTT. The rearrangement uses TRBV6-1 and TRBJ1-6; D may be TRBD1 (5 bases). The CDR3 is 14 amino acids. V gave up 8 bases and J gave up 5 bases, with 13 bases separating them. CDR1 is MNHNS and CDR2 is SASEGT in the germline V gene.

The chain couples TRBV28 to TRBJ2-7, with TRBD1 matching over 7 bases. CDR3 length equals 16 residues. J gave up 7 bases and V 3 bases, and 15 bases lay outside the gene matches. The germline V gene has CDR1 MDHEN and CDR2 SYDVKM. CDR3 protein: CASSFEGAHFPSEQYF. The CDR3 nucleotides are TGTGCCAGCAGTTTCGAGGGGGCACATTTTCCATCTGAGCAGTACTTC.

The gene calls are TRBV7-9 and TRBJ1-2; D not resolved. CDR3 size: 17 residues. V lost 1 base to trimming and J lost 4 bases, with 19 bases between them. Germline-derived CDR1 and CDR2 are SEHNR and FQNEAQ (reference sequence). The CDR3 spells CASSLELIGQAGYGYTF. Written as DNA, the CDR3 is TGTGCCAGCAGCTTAGAACTGATTGGGCAGGCTGGCTATGGCTACACCTTC.

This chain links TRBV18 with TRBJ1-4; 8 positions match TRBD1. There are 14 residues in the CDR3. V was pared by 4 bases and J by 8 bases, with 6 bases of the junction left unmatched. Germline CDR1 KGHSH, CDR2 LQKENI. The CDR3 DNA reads TGTGCCAGCTCACTGGACAGGGTACAGGAAAAACTGTTTTTT. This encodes CASSLDRVQEKLFF.

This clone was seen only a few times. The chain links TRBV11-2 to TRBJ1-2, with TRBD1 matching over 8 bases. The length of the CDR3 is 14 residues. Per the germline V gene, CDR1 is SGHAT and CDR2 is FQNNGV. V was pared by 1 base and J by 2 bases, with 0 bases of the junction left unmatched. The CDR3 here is CASSLAGGNYGYTF. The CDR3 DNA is TGTGCCAGCAGCTTAGCAGGGGGCAACTATGGCTACACCTTC.

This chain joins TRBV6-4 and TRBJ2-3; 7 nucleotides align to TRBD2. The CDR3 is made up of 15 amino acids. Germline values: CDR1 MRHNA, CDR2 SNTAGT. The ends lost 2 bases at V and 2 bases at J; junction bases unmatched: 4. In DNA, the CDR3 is TGTGCCAGCAGTGACCTAGCGGACGCCACAGATACGCAGTATTTT. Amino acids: CASSDLADATDTQYF.

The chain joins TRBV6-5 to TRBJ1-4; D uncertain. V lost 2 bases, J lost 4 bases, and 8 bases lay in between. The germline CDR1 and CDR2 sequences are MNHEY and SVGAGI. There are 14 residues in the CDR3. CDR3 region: CASSYRQSNEKLFF. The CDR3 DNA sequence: TGTGCCAGCAGTTACCGGCAGAGTAATGAAAAACTGTTTTTT.